Below are 7 T cell receptor beta chains sequenced from a single sample in a study of sequential checkpoint blockade in melanoma. Assay: immunoSEQ multiplex PCR; the TCRdb copy retains only in-frame clones and omits some. Counted here are about 18,000 clones, 26% occurring once; the ten biggest clones make up around 7.2%. Treatment given: randomized to nivolumab then ipilimumab (arm A) or the reverse (arm B). The starting material was tumor tissue (inferred from file names), obtained from a patient given nivolumab and ipilimumab in sequence. The source of these receptors is a human donor with melanoma.

In this sample, this clone turned up a few times. The CDR3 DNA follows: TGTGCCAGCAGTTTAGGAGGGAACACTGAAGCTTTCTTT. Its protein is CASSLGGNTEAFF. V and J are TRBV28 and TRBJ1-1; D remains ambiguous. Germline lookup yields CDR1 MDHEN and CDR2 SYDVKM. V was shortened by 2 bases and J by 1 base, with 5 bases between the two germline ends. CDR3 length: 13 residues.

This clone was seen a few times. The chain uses TRBV2 and TRBJ2-2; D uncertain. In germline, CDR1 is SNHLY, CDR2 FYNNEI. CDR3 length: 16 residues. With 2 bases removed from V and 4 bases from J, the gap between germline ends came to 14 bases. The CDR3 nucleotides read TGTGCCAGCAGTGAATCAAGGACCCCGGGCACCGGGGAGCTGTTTTTT. It yields the protein CASSESRTPGTGELFF.

The chain carries TRBV6-8 and TRBJ1-5; no firm D call. This CDR3 comprises 14 residues. Germline CDR1 MNHGY, CDR2 SAAAGT. Trimming removed 0 bases at V and 2 bases at J, with 5 bases between. The CDR3 DNA follows: TGTGCCAGCAGTTACTCGGCGGGCAATCAGCCCCAGCATTTT. Protein product: CASSYSAGNQPQHF.

This clone was counted between two and nine times. J is TRBJ1-1 and V is TRBV6-8; D is uncertain. Germline V gene lookup returns CDR1 MNHGY and CDR2 SAAAGT. This CDR3 is built from 12 residues. V lost 4 bases to trimming and J lost 4 bases, with 7 bases between them. The CDR3 reads CASSSGGTEAFF. CDR3 DNA: TGTGCCAGCAGTTCGGGAGGCACTGAAGCTTTCTTT.

The chain couples TRBV19 to TRBJ2-5; TRBD2 agrees at 13 bases. From germline, CDR1 is LNHDA and CDR2 SQIVND (reference sequence). Trimming removed 3 bases from V and 5 bases from J; junction bases left unmatched: 3. CDR3 size: 15 residues. The CDR3 nucleotides are TGTGCCAGTAGTATGACTAGCGGGAGGTTGGAGACCCAGTACTTC. As protein: CASSMTSGRLETQYF. The full variable domain, completed using reference TRBV19 and TRBJ2-5, is DGGITQSPKYLFRKEGQNVTLSCEQNLNHDAMYWYRQDPGQGLRLIYYSQIVNDFQKGDIAEGYSVSREKKESFPLTVTSAQKNPTAFYLCASSMTSGRLETQYFGPGTRLLVL.

This clone was counted a few times. The CDR3 loop reads CASSLDGGNNEQFF. The CDR3 DNA sequence: TGTGCCAGCAGCTTAGATGGGGGGAACAATGAGCAGTTCTTC. This chain joins TRBV11-3 and TRBJ2-1, with a weak D call TRBD2 (6 bases). The CDR3 length is 14 residues. The germline V gene has CDR1 SGHNT and CDR2 YENEEA. The germline V and J ends were trimmed by 0 bases and 5 bases, with 8 bases remaining between them.

This clone has only a few counts. The CDR3 goes on 1 residue after the read ends, and that part is filled in from the germline J gene. V usage is TRBV6-1 and J usage is TRBJ2-3; tentative D call: TRBD2 (5 bases). This CDR3 is 13 amino acids long. CDR1 and CDR2 (germline): MNHNS, SASEGT. V was cut by 1 base and J by 7 bases, with 9 bases left in between. The CDR3 loop is CASSEGSGNTQYF. The covered CDR3 bases are TGTGCCAGCAGTGAAGGTTCGGGGAATACGCAGTAT.